Reported below is one TCR beta chain. The antigen is unknown. This CDR3 fails to terminate in the conserved phenylalanine or tryptophan, so it likely reflects a read error. The DNA is left out, because the CDR3 cannot be placed on it with certainty; the CDR3 is given as TCRdb lists it. Among the hyperthyroidism patients, all were newly diagnosed, aged 18 to 65, with under 2 months' duration. It was on clinical symptoms, serum thyroxine, TRAb, thyroid ultrasound and orbital computed tomography that diagnosis relied. Counting both end residues, the CDR3 totals 8 amino acids. Germline CDR1 is MNHEY and CDR2 is SVGEGT. These data are taken from a study of Graves' ophthalmopathy and Graves' hyperthyroidism. RNA transcripts were the source from which TCR beta CDR3 regions were amplified. Second-round multiplex PCR came after a first-round RT-PCR that employed HTBI primers. One entry per CDR3 protein, called by TCRdb with MiXCR from the multiplex PCR reads. The sample carries more than 1,000,000 distinct CDR3 sequences, about 38% recorded once.

General study points: Separation of ophthalmopathy from stable hyperthyroidism was achieved by a 13-signature model, at approximately 90% sensitivity and approximately 84% specificity. Blood also harbored most expanded thyroid clonotypes above 0.001 frequency.

The chain carries TRBV6-2 or TRBV6-3 and TRBJ2-5. The source material was peripheral blood or thyroid tissue (not recorded which). The TCR sequence derives from an adult man with Graves' hyperthyroidism. CDR3 amino acids: CASSYSYL.